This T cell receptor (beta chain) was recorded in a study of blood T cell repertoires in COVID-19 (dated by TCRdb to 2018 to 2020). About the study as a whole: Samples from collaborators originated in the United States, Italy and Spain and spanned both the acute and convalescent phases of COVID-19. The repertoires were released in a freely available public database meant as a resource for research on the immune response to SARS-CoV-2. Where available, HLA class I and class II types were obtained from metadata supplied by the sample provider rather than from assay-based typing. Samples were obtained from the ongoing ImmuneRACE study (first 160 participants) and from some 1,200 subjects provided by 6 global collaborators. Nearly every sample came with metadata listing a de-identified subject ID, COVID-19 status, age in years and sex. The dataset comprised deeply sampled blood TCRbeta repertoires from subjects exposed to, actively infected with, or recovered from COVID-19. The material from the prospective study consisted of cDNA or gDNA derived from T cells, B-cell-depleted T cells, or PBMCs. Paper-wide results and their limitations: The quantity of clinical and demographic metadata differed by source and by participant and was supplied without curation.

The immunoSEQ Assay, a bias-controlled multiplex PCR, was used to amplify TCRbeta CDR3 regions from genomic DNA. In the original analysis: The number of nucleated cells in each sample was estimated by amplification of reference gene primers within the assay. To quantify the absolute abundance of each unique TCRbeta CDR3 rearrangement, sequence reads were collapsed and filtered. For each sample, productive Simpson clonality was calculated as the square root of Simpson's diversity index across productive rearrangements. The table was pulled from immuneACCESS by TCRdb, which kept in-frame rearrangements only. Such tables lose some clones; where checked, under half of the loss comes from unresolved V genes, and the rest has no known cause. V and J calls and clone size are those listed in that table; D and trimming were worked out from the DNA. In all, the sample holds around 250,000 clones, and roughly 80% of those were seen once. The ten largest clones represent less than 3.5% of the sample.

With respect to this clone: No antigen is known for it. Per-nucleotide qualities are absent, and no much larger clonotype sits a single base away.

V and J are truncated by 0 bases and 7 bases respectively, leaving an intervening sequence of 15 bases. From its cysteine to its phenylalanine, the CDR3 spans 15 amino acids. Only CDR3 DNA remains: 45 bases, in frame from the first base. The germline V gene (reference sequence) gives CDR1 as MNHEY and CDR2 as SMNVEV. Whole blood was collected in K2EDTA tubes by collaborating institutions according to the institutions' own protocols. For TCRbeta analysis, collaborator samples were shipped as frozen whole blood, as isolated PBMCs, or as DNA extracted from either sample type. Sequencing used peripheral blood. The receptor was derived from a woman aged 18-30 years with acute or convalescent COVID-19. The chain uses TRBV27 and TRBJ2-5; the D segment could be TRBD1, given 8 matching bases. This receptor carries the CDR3 CASSLSETGGGTQYF. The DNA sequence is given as TGTGCCAGCAGTTTATCGGAAACAGGGGGGGGGACCCAGTACTTC.